The T cell receptor beta chain described here comes from a study of OX40 agonist ivuxolimab in advanced cancers. Study-level information: Patients' therapy was ivuxolimab, an antibody that acts as an agonist of OX40 (CD134). Whole-study results and caveats: Antigens targeted by the expanded peripheral T cells were not determined.

Profiled with immunoSEQ multiplex PCR; TCRdb holds only in-frame clones, not every one. The repertoire holds under 55,000 clones, with around 93% as singletons. Turning to this clone: The antigen is unknown.

Germline CDR1 is MNHEY and CDR2 is SVGAGI. The length of the CDR3 is 12 residues. The ends were cut back, 3 bases at V and 5 bases at J, with 4 bases in the middle. Sequencing used CD4+ or CD8+ T cells sorted from blood, obtained in a trial of the OX40 agonist ivuxolimab. J is TRBJ2-2 and V is TRBV6-5; D unresolved. This clonotype was obtained from an adult with an advanced solid tumor such as melanoma, head and neck, liver or kidney cancer. The CDR3 here is CASSYLTGELFF. For the CDR3, the DNA is TGTGCCAGCAGTTATTTAACCGGGGAGCTGTTTTTT.